These 3 T cell receptor beta chains came from one sample sequenced in a study of STAT5B mutations in CD4+ large granular lymphocyte leukemia. Data came from immunoSEQ multiplex PCR; TCRdb stores just in-frame clones and leaves some out. The sample has about 31,000 clones; 65% to 75% are singletons. Sequencing input: CD4+ T cells from blood buffy coats. All receptors come from a human donor in good health.

This clone was counted between two and nine times. The chain employs TRBV18 and TRBJ1-1; D is ambiguous. Per the germline V gene, CDR1 is KGHSH and CDR2 is LQKENI. V was cut by 2 bases and J by 3 bases, with 10 bases left in between. The CDR3 consists of 14 residues. DNA of the CDR3: TGTGCCAGCTCACCAGGGGTTGGGGACACTGAAGCTTTCTTT. Amino acids: CASSPGVGDTEAFF.

The genes are TRBV9 and TRBJ1-2, with TRBD1 as a possible D gene (6 bases). Trimming took off 0 bases at V and 4 bases at J, with 13 bases between the two ends. This CDR3 region has 15 residues. Germline CDR1 SGDLS, CDR2 YYNGEE. The CDR3 region has the DNA TGTGCCAGCAGCGTAGAGCTTGAGGGGGTCTATGGCTACACCTTC. Protein product: CASSVELEGVYGYTF. Supplemented by reference TRBV9 and TRBJ1-2, the full variable domain reads DSGVTQTPKHLITATGQRVTLRCSPRSGDLSVYWYQQSLDQGLQFLIQYYNGEERAKGNILERFSAQQFPDLHSELNLSSLELGDSALYFCASSVELEGVYGYTFGSGTRLTVV.

This chain connects TRBV7-9 to TRBJ2-7; D may correspond to TRBD1 or TRBD2 (5 bases each). The germline gives CDR1 SEHNR, CDR2 FQNEAQ (reference sequence). CDR3 length equals 14 residues. Deletions cut 8 bases from V and 0 bases from J, with 14 bases between. CDR3 protein: CASSMAGSSYEQYV. The CDR3 DNA is TGTGCCAGCTCAATGGCAGGGAGCTCCTACGAGCAGTACGTC.